This T cell receptor (beta chain) came from a study of blood T cell repertoires in COVID-19. The overall study: Sites in the United States, Italy and Spain provided acute and convalescent COVID-19 samples. Sources were T cells, B-cell-depleted T cells, or PBMCs; the material itself was cDNA or gDNA.

In the study's own analysis: Amplified reference gene primers provided the basis for estimating nucleated cell counts. Method: immunoSEQ multiplex PCR; TCRdb's copy keeps in-frame clones and lacks some. The DNA was the basis for D and trimming; V, J and clone size are from that table. The sample shows about 200,000 clones, around nine tenths of them seen only once. Germline CDR1 SGHRS, CDR2 YFSETQ. There are 15 residues in the CDR3. The ends lost 4 bases at V and 3 bases at J; junction bases unmatched: 6. The chain is built from TRBV5-1 and TRBJ2-3; 9 bases map to TRBD1. The sequence derives from a man between 18 and 35 years old with active or convalescent COVID-19. Sample: peripheral blood. The CDR3 loop reads CASSPGTGTTDTQYF. The CDR3 DNA is TGCGCCAGCAGCCCCGGGACAGGGACAACAGATACGCAGTATTTT.